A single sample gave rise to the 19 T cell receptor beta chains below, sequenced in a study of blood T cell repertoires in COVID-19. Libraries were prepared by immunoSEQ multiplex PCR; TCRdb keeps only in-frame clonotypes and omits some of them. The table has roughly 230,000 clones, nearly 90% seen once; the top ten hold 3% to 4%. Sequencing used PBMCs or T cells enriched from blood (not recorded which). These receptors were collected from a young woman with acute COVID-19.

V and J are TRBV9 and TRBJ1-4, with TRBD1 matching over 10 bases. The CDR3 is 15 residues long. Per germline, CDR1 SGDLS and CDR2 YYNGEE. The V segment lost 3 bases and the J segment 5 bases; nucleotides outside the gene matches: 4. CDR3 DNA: TGTGCCAGCAGCGGGACAGGGGGGTCGAATGAAAAACTGTTTTTT. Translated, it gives CASSGTGGSNEKLFF.

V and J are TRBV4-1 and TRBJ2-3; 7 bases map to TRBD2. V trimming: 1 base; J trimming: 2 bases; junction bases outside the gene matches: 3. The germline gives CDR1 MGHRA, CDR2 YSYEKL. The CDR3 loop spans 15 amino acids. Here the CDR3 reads CASSQGGGTTDTQYF. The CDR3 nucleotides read TGCGCCAGCAGCCAAGGCGGGGGAACCACAGATACGCAGTATTTT.

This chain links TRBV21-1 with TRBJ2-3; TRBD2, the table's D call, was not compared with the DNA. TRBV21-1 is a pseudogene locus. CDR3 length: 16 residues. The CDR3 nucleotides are TGTGCCAGCAGTCCCAGTCTAGCTACAGTCAAAGATACGCAGTATTTT. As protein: CASSPSLATVKDTQYF.

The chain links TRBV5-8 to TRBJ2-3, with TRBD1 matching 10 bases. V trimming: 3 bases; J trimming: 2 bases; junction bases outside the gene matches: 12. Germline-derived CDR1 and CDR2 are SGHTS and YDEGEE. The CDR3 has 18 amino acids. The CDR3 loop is CASSSHRWTGGDTDTQYF. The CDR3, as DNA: TGTGCCAGCAGCTCTCACCGATGGACAGGGGGAGACACAGATACGCAGTATTTT. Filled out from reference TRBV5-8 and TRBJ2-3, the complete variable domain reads EAGVTQSPTHLIKTRGQQATLRCSPISGHTSVYWYQQALGLGLQFLLWYDEGEERNRGNFPPRFSGRQFPNYSSELNVNALELEDSALYLCASSSHRWTGGDTDTQYFGPGTRLTVL.

This CDR3 is CAWSFFGAAGELFF. CDR3 bases: TGTGCCTGGAGTTTTTTTGGGGCAGCCGGGGAGCTGTTTTTT. The chain uses TRBV30 and TRBJ2-2; D might be TRBD1 (5 bases). Germline V gene sequence: CDR1 GTSNPN, CDR2 SVGIG (reference sequence). The CDR3 sequence is 14 residues long. The V gene lost 2 bases and the J gene lost 6 bases, with 13 bases spanning the gap.

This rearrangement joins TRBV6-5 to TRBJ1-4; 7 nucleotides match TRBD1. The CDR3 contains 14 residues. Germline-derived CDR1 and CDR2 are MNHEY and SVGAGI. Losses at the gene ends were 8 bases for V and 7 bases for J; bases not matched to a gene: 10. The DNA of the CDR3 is TGTGCCAGCGGAAACAGGGGAGGATCTGAAAAACTGTTTTTT. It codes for CASGNRGGSEKLFF.

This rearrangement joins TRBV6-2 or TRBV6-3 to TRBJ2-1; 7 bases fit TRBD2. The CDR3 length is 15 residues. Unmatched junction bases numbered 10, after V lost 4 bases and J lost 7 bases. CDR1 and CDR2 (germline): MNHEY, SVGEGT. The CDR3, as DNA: TGTGCCAGCAGTTCAGCAGCGGGGTCCAGGAATGAGCAGTTCTTC. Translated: CASSSAAGSRNEQFF.

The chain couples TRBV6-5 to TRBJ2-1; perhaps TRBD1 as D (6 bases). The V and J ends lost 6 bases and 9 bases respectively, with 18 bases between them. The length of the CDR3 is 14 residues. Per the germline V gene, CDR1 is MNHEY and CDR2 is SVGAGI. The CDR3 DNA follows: TGTGCCAGCAGCAACAGGGAATCGTACCTTGAGCAGTTCTTC. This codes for CASSNRESYLEQFF.

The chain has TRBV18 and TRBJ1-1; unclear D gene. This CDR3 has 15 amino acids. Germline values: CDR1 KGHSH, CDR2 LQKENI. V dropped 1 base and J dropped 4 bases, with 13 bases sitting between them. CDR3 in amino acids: CASSPQTQAGTEAFF. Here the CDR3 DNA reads TGTGCCAGCTCACCACAGACCCAGGCGGGCACTGAAGCTTTCTTT. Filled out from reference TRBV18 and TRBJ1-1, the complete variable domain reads NAGVMQNPRHLVRRRGQEARLRCSPMKGHSHVYWYRQLPEEGLKFMVYLQKENIIDESGMPKERFSAEFPKEGPSILRIQQVVRGDSAAYFCASSPQTQAGTEAFFGQGTRLTVV.

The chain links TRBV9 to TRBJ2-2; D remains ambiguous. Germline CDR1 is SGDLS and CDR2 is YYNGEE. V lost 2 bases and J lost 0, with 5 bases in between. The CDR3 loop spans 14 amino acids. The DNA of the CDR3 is TGTGCCAGCAGCGTGACATCGAACACCGGGGAGCTGTTTTTT. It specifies CASSVTSNTGELFF.

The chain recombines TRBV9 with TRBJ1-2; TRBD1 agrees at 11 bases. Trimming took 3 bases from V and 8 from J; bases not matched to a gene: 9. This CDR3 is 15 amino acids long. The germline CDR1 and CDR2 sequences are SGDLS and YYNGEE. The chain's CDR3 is CASSGAGTGGWGYTF. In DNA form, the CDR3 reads TGTGCCAGCAGCGGAGCCGGGACAGGGGGTTGGGGCTACACCTTC.

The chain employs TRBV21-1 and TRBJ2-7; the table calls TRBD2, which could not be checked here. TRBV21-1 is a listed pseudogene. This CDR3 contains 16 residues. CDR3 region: CASSKAPGGEWDEQYF. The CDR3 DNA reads TGTGCCAGCAGCAAAGCGCCGGGAGGGGAGTGGGACGAGCAGTACTTC.

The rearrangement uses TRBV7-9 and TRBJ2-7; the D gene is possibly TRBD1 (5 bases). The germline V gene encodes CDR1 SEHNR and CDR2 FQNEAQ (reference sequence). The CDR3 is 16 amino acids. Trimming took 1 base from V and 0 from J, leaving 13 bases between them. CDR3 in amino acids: CASSLGSGPSSYEQYF. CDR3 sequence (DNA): TGTGCCAGCAGCTTAGGATCAGGGCCGAGCTCCTACGAGCAGTACTTC.

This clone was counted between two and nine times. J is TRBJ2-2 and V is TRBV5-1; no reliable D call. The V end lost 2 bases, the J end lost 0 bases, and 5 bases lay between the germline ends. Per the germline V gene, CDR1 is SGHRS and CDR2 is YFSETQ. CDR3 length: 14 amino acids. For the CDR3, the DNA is TGCGCCAGCAGCTTTAATACGAACACCGGGGAGCTGTTTTTT. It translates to CASSFNTNTGELFF.

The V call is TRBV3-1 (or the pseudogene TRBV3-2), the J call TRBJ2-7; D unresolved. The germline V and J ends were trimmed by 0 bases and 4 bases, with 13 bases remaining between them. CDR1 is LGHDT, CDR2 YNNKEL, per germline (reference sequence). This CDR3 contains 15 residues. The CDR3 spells CASSQEGARGYEQYF. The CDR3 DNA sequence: TGTGCCAGCAGCCAAGAAGGCGCTAGAGGATACGAGCAGTACTTC.

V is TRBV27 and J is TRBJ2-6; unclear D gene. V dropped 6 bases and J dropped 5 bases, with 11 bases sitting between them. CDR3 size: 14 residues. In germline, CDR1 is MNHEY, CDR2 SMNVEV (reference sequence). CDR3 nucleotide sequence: TGTGCCAGCAGAAGTTCCAGGCGGGCCAACGTCCTGACTTTC. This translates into CASRSSRRANVLTF. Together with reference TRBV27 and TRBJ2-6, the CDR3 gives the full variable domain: EAQVTQNPRYLITVTGKKLTVTCSQNMNHEYMSWYRQDPGLGLRQIYYSMNVEVTDKGDVPEGYKVSRKEKRNFPLILESPSPNQTSLYFCASRSSRRANVLTFGAGSRLTVL.

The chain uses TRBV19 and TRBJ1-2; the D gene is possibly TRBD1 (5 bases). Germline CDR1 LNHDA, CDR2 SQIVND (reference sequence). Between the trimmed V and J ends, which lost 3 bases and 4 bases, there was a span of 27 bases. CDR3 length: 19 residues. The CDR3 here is CASSILPDRVGGRGYGYTF. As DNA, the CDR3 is TGTGCCAGTAGTATTCTCCCCGATCGGGTCGGGGGTCGGGGCTATGGCTACACCTTC. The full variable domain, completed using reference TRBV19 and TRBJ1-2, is DGGITQSPKYLFRKEGQNVTLSCEQNLNHDAMYWYRQDPGQGLRLIYYSQIVNDFQKGDIAEGYSVSREKKESFPLTVTSAQKNPTAFYLCASSILPDRVGGRGYGYTFGSGTRLTVV.

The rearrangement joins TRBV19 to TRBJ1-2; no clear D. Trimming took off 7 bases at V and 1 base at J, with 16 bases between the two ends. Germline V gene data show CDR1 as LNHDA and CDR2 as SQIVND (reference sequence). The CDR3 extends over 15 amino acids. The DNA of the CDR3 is TGTGCCAGTATCCGGAGCAGCCCCATTAACTATGGCTACACCTTC. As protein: CASIRSSPINYGYTF.

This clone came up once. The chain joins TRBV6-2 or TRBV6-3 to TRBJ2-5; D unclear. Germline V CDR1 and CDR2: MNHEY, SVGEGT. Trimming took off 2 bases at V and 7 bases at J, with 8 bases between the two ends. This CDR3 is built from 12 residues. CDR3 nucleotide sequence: TGTGCCAGCAGTTACGTCGGTTCGACCCAGTACTTC. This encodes CASSYVGSTQYF.